Following are 14 T cell receptor beta chains from one sample sequenced in a study of regulatory T cells in long-lasting Graves disease. Building of the TCR beta libraries involved iRepertoire HTBI primers and Arm-PCR of CDR3 regions. TCRdb re-called the multiplex PCR reads with MiXCR, one entry per CDR3 protein. This sample has 550,000 to 600,000 distinct CDR3 sequences, with 15% to 20% found just once. Time point noted: newly diagnosed GD, antithyroid drugs for less than 3 months. Construction of the TCR library relied on RNA isolated from PBMCs. Another study also made use of these data, one on T cells in Graves' hyperthyroidism and ophthalmopathy.

The sequencing here drew on peripheral blood mononuclear cells (PBMCs), taken at new diagnosis, from a patient treated with antithyroid drugs. The receptors here all came from a man in his late teens or twenties with Graves disease.

This chain connects TRBV5-5 to TRBJ2-3; TRBD2 aligns across 8 bases. The CDR3 is 20 residues long. Per the germline V gene, CDR1 is SGHKS and CDR2 is YYEKEE (reference sequence). The V gene end was trimmed by 3 bases and the J gene end by 1 base; junction bases not matched to a gene: 19. The CDR3 DNA is TGTGCCAGCAGCTGGATGAGTAGCGGGACCCTCGCAGGGGGCACAGATACGCAGTATTTT. It encodes CASSWMSSGTLAGGTDTQYF.

The rearrangement uses TRBV20-1 and TRBJ2-3; D unresolved. Germline V gene lookup returns CDR1 DFQATT and CDR2 SNEGSKA (reference sequence). Trimming took off 6 bases at V and 0 bases at J, with 16 bases between the two ends. The length of the CDR3 is 15 residues. The CDR3 bases are TGCAGTGCCCCCCAGAGGAGTACTAGCACAGATACGCAGTATTTT. Its protein product is CSAPQRSTSTDTQYF.

V usage is TRBV19 and J usage is TRBJ1-2; D uncertain. Germline V gene sequence: CDR1 LNHDA, CDR2 SQIVND (reference sequence). Between the trimmed V and J ends, which lost 0 bases and 6 bases, there was a span of 17 bases. CDR3 length: 16 amino acids. The CDR3 DNA follows: TGTGCCAGTAGTATAGATACAGTGGACGGTAGGAATGGCTACACCTTC. Its protein is CASSIDTVDGRNGYTF.

The chain has TRBV20-1 and TRBJ1-3, with TRBD1 as a possible D gene (5 bases). Trimming pared 5 bases from V and 0 bases from J, leaving 17 bases between. Germline CDR1 is DFQATT and CDR2 is SNEGSKA (reference sequence). The length of the CDR3 is 16 residues. The CDR3: CSAGRGWDLSGNTIYF. In DNA form, the CDR3 reads TGCAGTGCTGGCCGGGGATGGGACCTCTCTGGAAACACCATATATTTT.

This clonotype was seen only a few times. The CDR3: CAISESTGGGRKTDTQYF. As DNA, the CDR3 is TGTGCCATCAGTGAGTCGACGGGGGGGGGACGCAAGACAGATACGCAGTATTTT. The chain links TRBV10-3 to TRBJ2-3; 8 bases are shared with TRBD2. This CDR3 comprises 18 residues. Looked up from germline, CDR1 is ENHRY and CDR2 is SYGVKD. The V gene end was trimmed by 0 bases and the J gene end by 3 bases; junction bases not matched to a gene: 11.

This clonotype has a count of ten or more. The rearrangement uses TRBV29-1 and TRBJ2-1; D perhaps matches TRBD1 (5 bases). The CDR3 sequence is 15 residues long. Germline V gives CDR1 SQVTM, CDR2 ANQGSEA. Trimming removed 2 bases at V and 3 bases at J, with 14 bases between. Here the CDR3 DNA reads TGCAGCGTTGAACCGGCCAGGGTCGGCTACAATGAGCAGTTCTTC. Protein sequence: CSVEPARVGYNEQFF.

This clonotype appeared many times. The V gene is TRBV30, the J gene TRBJ2-1; 9 bases line up with TRBD1. Germline V gives CDR1 GTSNPN, CDR2 SVGIG (reference sequence). V shed 2 bases and J 5 bases; nucleotides not matched to a gene: 4. The CDR3 contains 14 residues. CDR3 coding DNA: TGTGCCTGGAGTAGAGACAGGGGGGACAATGAGCAGTTCTTC. It is translated as CAWSRDRGDNEQFF.

The chain uses TRBV9 and TRBJ2-3, with 10 positions matching TRBD2. Trimming cost V 6 bases and J 6 bases; bases outside gene matches: 10. Germline V lookup: CDR1 SGDLS, CDR2 YYNGEE. This CDR3 spans 15 amino acids. The CDR3 loop is CASTASGSLGDTQYF. The CDR3 DNA follows: TGTGCCAGCACGGCTAGCGGGAGTTTGGGGGATACGCAGTATTTT.

The table lists this clonotype with a few counts. V is TRBV12-5 and J is TRBJ2-2; 11 positions agree with TRBD2. Unmatched junction bases numbered 5, after V lost 6 bases and J lost 5 bases. CDR1 and CDR2 from the germline V gene are LGHNT and FRNRAP. The CDR3 is 15 residues long. CDR3: CASGPSGGLTGELFF. In DNA, the CDR3 is TGTGCTAGTGGACCTAGCGGGGGGCTAACCGGGGAGCTGTTTTTT.

Only one count was recorded for this clonotype. The chain recombines TRBV7-8 with TRBJ2-2; 7 nucleotides agree with TRBD1. With V trimmed by 5 bases and J by 6 bases, 9 bases remained unmatched. In germline, CDR1 is SGHVS, CDR2 FQNEAQ. CDR3 size: 15 residues. CDR3 amino acids: CASSPSTGRAGELFF. CDR3 coding DNA: TGTGCCAGCAGCCCCTCGACAGGGCGGGCCGGGGAGCTGTTTTTT.

The chain links TRBV5-1 to TRBJ1-3; D is ambiguous. The CDR3 sequence is 14 residues long. Trimming left V 5 bases short and J 2 bases short, with 11 bases between. Germline lookup yields CDR1 SGHRS and CDR2 YFSETQ. The CDR3 spells CASSPGQAGNTIYF. The DNA of the CDR3 is TGCGCCAGCAGTCCGGGCCAGGCTGGAAACACCATATATTTT.

This clonotype was seen a handful of times. The chain couples TRBV6-2 or TRBV6-3 to TRBJ2-1, with D perhaps TRBD1 or TRBD2 (6 bases each). The ends were cut back, 6 bases at V and 4 bases at J, with 10 bases in the middle. This CDR3 comprises 13 residues. Germline V gene sequence: CDR1 MNHEY, CDR2 SVGEGT. In DNA form, the CDR3 reads TGTGCCAGCAGAAAAGGGGGGTACAATGAGCAGTTCTTC. It is translated as CASRKGGYNEQFF.

This clonotype was picked up many times. J is TRBJ2-1 and V is TRBV7-3, with D perhaps assigned TRBD1 or TRBD2 (5 bases each). This CDR3 spans 16 amino acids. With 4 bases removed from V and 5 bases from J, the gap between germline ends came to 18 bases. The germline V gene encodes CDR1 SGHTA and CDR2 FQGTGA. The CDR3 reads CASSSQGGGHHNEQFF. The CDR3 nucleotides are TGTGCCAGCAGCTCTCAGGGTGGAGGTCATCACAATGAGCAGTTCTTC.

The chain joins TRBV19 to TRBJ2-7; no firm D call. Germline lookup yields CDR1 LNHDA and CDR2 SQIVND (reference sequence). Trimming took off 3 bases at V and 2 bases at J, with 8 bases between the two ends. The CDR3 loop spans 13 amino acids. The CDR3 region has the DNA TGTGCCAGTAGTATGGCCGGAACCTACGAGCAGTACTTC. Amino acids: CASSMAGTYEQYF.